This TCR beta chain was profiled in a study of shared clonotypes between healthy human individuals. V was pared by 5 bases and J by 6 bases, with 10 bases between. CDR1 is SEHNR, CDR2 FQNEAQ, per germline (reference sequence). The CDR3 sequence is 13 residues long. CD45RO-negative cells were positively selected for CCR7, leaving out terminally differentiated effector memory CD45RA+ cells. The table came from immunoSEQ multiplex PCR; TCRdb's copy has only in-frame clones and leaves some out. The sample lists around 550,000 clones, around 96% occurring once. The chain is built from TRBV7-9 and TRBJ2-2; D unresolved. Sequenced input: naive CD8+ T cells sorted from blood. This receptor was obtained from a woman aged 30 to 39 in good health. CDR3 nucleotides: TGTGCCAGCAGCCCACTGTATTCCGGGGAGCTGTTTTTT. Encoded protein: CASSPLYSGELFF.